A single sample is the source of the 30 T cell receptor beta chains below, sequenced in a study of blood T cell repertoires in COVID-19. The repertoire was sequenced with immunoSEQ multiplex PCR; TCRdb's copy has only in-frame clones and lacks some. Of about 190,000 clones detected, about 83% appear once; the ten largest clones hold approximately 5.1%. Sequencing was performed on peripheral blood. The receptors here all came from an older woman with active or convalescent COVID-19.

The rearrangement joins TRBV15 to TRBJ1-1; the D is unclear. Germline values: CDR1 LNHNV, CDR2 YYDKDF (reference sequence). V shed 2 bases and J shed 4 bases, with 8 bases lying between them. The CDR3 runs 13 residues. CDR3 coding DNA: TGTGCCACCAGCAGATCCAGGTTCACTGAAGCTTTCTTT. This encodes CATSRSRFTEAFF.

The DNA of the CDR3 is TGCGCCAGCAGCTTGACCCCCAGGGCCCTTAATTCACCCCTCCACTTT. Translating gives CASSLTPRALNSPLHF. The V gene is TRBV5-1, the J gene TRBJ1-6, with TRBD1 as a possible D gene (5 bases). Trimming removed 1 base at V and 6 bases at J, with 14 bases between. The length of the CDR3 is 16 residues. Germline loops: CDR1 SGHRS, CDR2 YFSETQ.

The chain employs TRBV6-5 and TRBJ2-3; 7 bases match TRBD1. CDR1 and CDR2 from the germline V gene are MNHEY and SVGAGI. There are 14 residues in the CDR3. V lost 6 bases to trimming and J lost 4 bases; unmatched junction nucleotides: 7. The CDR3 here is CASRSTGRADTQYF. CDR3 coding DNA: TGTGCCAGCAGGTCGACAGGGCGGGCAGATACGCAGTATTTT.

The chain joins TRBV29-1 to TRBJ2-1; a possible D gene is TRBD1 (6 bases). The CDR3 contains 13 residues. The germline V gene has CDR1 SQVTM and CDR2 ANQGSEA. Trimming removed 2 bases from V and 12 bases from J, with 17 bases in between. DNA of the CDR3: TGCAGCGTTGAAATGCGACAGGTGTTTTCGCAGTTCTTC. Translation gives CSVEMRQVFSQFF.

The chain carries TRBV3-1 (or the pseudogene TRBV3-2) and TRBJ2-2; unclear D gene. The CDR3 covers 12 residues. Germline V CDR1 and CDR2: LGHDT, YNNKEL (reference sequence). Between the trimmed V and J ends, which lost 1 base and 11 bases, there was a span of 8 bases. The DNA of the CDR3 is TGTGCCAGCAGCCAAGTGGCAGGCGAGCTGTTTTTT. Encoded protein: CASSQVAGELFF.

This clone appeared once. The rearrangement links TRBV3-1 (or the pseudogene TRBV3-2) to TRBJ1-2; 12 bases are shared with TRBD1. Trimming removed 5 bases from V and 5 bases from J; junction bases left unmatched: 12. This CDR3 is 17 amino acids long. Germline V lookup: CDR1 LGHDT, CDR2 YNNKEL (reference sequence). The DNA of the CDR3 is TGTGCCAGCAGCATCCGGGACAGGGGGCGCGAATCTTATGGCTACACCTTC. Translating it yields CASSIRDRGRESYGYTF.

This clone appeared once. The V call is TRBV3-1 (or the pseudogene TRBV3-2), the J call TRBJ2-3; TRBD2 aligns across 8 bases. V lost 2 bases to trimming and J lost 6 bases; unmatched junction nucleotides: 7. CDR1 LGHDT and CDR2 YNNKEL come from the germline V gene (reference sequence). The CDR3 extends over 15 amino acids. The DNA for the CDR3 is TGTGCCAGCAGCCAATCCGGGACTAGACACGATACGCAGTATTTT. This codes for CASSQSGTRHDTQYF.

V is TRBV5-6 and J is TRBJ1-2; 7 nucleotides line up with TRBD1. CDR3 size: 15 residues. V shed 7 bases and J 0 bases; nucleotides not matched to a gene: 9. Looked up from germline, CDR1 is SGHDT and CDR2 is YYEEEE. CDR3: CASLQGNLANYGYTF. Written as DNA, the CDR3 is TGTGCCAGCTTACAGGGGAATCTGGCTAACTATGGCTACACCTTC.

CDR3 loop: CASSSRQGEQPQHF. Written as DNA, the CDR3 is TGTGCCAGCAGTTCAAGACAGGGTGAACAGCCCCAGCATTTT. The chain recombines TRBV28 with TRBJ1-5, with 7 bases identical to TRBD1. The germline V gene has CDR1 MDHEN and CDR2 SYDVKM. The CDR3 covers 14 residues. V lost 4 bases, J lost 7 bases, and 7 bases stayed unmatched.

The gene calls are TRBV7-9 and TRBJ2-5; D might be TRBD2 (7 bases). This CDR3 has 14 residues. CDR1 and CDR2 from the germline V gene are SEHNR and FQNEAQ (reference sequence). Trimming left V 3 bases short and J 5 bases short, with 13 bases between. The CDR3 nucleotides are TGTGCCAGCAGCTTCGGAGGGGGGGCGGAGACCCAGTACTTC. Protein sequence: CASSFGGGAETQYF.

This chain links TRBV3-1 (or the pseudogene TRBV3-2) with TRBJ2-2; TRBD2 matches at 8 bases. The germline V gene has CDR1 LGHDT and CDR2 YNNKEL (reference sequence). The CDR3 totals 20 residues. With V trimmed by 4 bases and J by 0 bases, 16 bases remained unmatched. CDR3 coding DNA: TGTGCCAGCAGCCCGATAGGTCCCGGGACCGGGAGGGCGAACACCGGGGAGCTGTTTTTT. It yields the protein CASSPIGPGTGRANTGELFF.

The chain links TRBV3-1 (or the pseudogene TRBV3-2) to TRBJ2-2; 9 bases agree with TRBD2. V gave up 0 bases and J gave up 2 bases; unmatched junction bases: 4. The CDR3 has 17 amino acids. Per germline, CDR1 LGHDT and CDR2 YNNKEL (reference sequence). The CDR3 DNA reads as TGTGCCAGCAGCCAAGATAGACTAGCGGCCAACACCGGGGAGCTGTTTTTT. Protein sequence: CASSQDRLAANTGELFF.

This clone was detected only a few times. The chain couples TRBV3-1 (or the pseudogene TRBV3-2) to TRBJ1-5; D possibly corresponds to TRBD1 (5 bases). Between the trimmed V and J ends, which lost 0 bases and 6 bases, there was a span of 15 bases. Germline-derived CDR1 and CDR2 are LGHDT and YNNKEL (reference sequence). This CDR3 contains 16 residues. CDR3 in DNA: TGTGCCAGCAGCCAAGATCGGCAGGGAAGAGGTCAGCCCCAGCATTTT. Residues: CASSQDRQGRGQPQHF.

The gene calls are TRBV11-3 and TRBJ2-7, with a tentative D call TRBD2 (5 bases). This CDR3 comprises 14 residues. The germline V and J ends were trimmed by 0 bases and 6 bases, with 12 bases remaining between them. Germline V gives CDR1 SGHNT, CDR2 YENEEA. CDR3 protein: CASSLDVLASEQYF. DNA for the CDR3: TGTGCCAGCAGCTTAGATGTCCTAGCAAGCGAGCAGTACTTC.

This sequence joins TRBV5-8 and TRBJ1-1; D not resolved. The CDR3 has 13 residues. From germline, CDR1 is SGHTS and CDR2 YDEGEE. V was shortened by 7 bases and J by 1 base, with 11 bases between the two germline ends. CDR3 region: CASGLPGNTEAFF. The CDR3 DNA is TGTGCCAGCGGCCTCCCAGGGAACACTGAAGCTTTCTTT.

The genes are TRBV19 and TRBJ2-1, with D maybe TRBD2 (7 bases). This CDR3 is built from 15 residues. The V gene's germline CDR1 is LNHDA and CDR2 SQIVND (reference sequence). Trimming stripped 6 bases from V and 9 bases from J, with 21 bases between. The CDR3 nucleotides are TGTGCCAGTAGCCCCGGGGTCGGGGGGCAGGGTGAGCAGTTCTTC. Its translation is CASSPGVGGQGEQFF. Variable domain in full (rest from reference TRBV19 and TRBJ2-1): DGGITQSPKYLFRKEGQNVTLSCEQNLNHDAMYWYRQDPGQGLRLIYYSQIVNDFQKGDIAEGYSVSREKKESFPLTVTSAQKNPTAFYLCASSPGVGGQGEQFFGPGTRLTVL.

V and J are TRBV19 and TRBJ2-1; D is possibly TRBD2 (6 bases). The V end was cut by 7 bases, the J end by 0 bases, with 13 bases between. Germline assignment: CDR1 LNHDA and CDR2 SQIVND (reference sequence). The CDR3 runs 15 residues. CDR3 sequence (DNA): TGTGCCAGTACCTATAGCGGTAGCTCCTACAATGAGCAGTTCTTC. It yields the protein CASTYSGSSYNEQFF.

V is TRBV24-1 and J is TRBJ2-3, with 10 nucleotides matching TRBD2. This CDR3 has 14 amino acids. Trimming at V came to 7 bases and at J to 1 base, leaving 1 base not matched to a gene. CDR1 KGHDR and CDR2 SFDVKD come from the germline V gene. CDR3 amino acids: CATRSGRGTDTQYF. CDR3 bases: TGTGCCACCAGAAGCGGGAGGGGCACAGATACGCAGTATTTT.

This sequence joins TRBV4-2 and TRBJ2-1; D gene uncertain. The CDR3 length is 13 residues. With 1 base removed from V and 6 bases from J, the gap between germline ends came to 7 bases. The germline V gene encodes CDR1 LGHNA and CDR2 YNFKEQ. The CDR3 protein is CASSQGGSNEQFF. In nucleotides, the CDR3 is TGTGCCAGCAGCCAAGGTGGCAGCAATGAGCAGTTCTTC.

The CDR3 DNA is TGCGCCAGTAACCAGGGACAACCTATCACAGATACGCAGTATTTT. It encodes CASNQGQPITDTQYF. The chain couples TRBV5-1 to TRBJ2-3; TRBD1 might be the D (6 bases). Trimming removed 8 bases from V and 2 bases from J, with 18 bases in between. CDR3 length: 15 amino acids. Germline V gives CDR1 SGHRS, CDR2 YFSETQ.

The chain combines TRBV6-5 with TRBJ2-2; possible D gene TRBD2, 5 bases. Trimming stripped 7 bases from V and 5 bases from J, with 14 bases between. CDR3 size: 14 residues. Germline lookup yields CDR1 MNHEY and CDR2 SVGAGI. Here the CDR3 reads CASTRGPGTGELFF. In DNA form, the CDR3 reads TGTGCCAGCACCCGCGGGCCGGGGACCGGGGAGCTGTTTTTT.

Regarding this clone: The junction does not match germline at one end; this may be a read error. The V call is TRBV20-1, the J call TRBJ1-1, with 9 bases identical to TRBD1. The germline V gene has CDR1 DFQATT and CDR2 SNEGSKA (reference sequence). The CDR3 runs to 11 residues. For the CDR3, the DNA is TGCAGTGCGAGAGGACAGGGGCGAGCTTTCTTT. Encoded protein: CSARGQGRAFF.

The DNA for the CDR3 is TGCAGCGTTTATGGTTCGGGAGGGCCCTCCTACGAGCAGTACTTC. Its translation is CSVYGSGGPSYEQYF. V gene TRBV29-1 combines with J gene TRBJ2-7, with TRBD2 identical over 8 bases. The junction had 9 bases not matched to a gene; V was cut back by 5 bases and J by 0 bases. Germline-derived CDR1 and CDR2 are SQVTM and ANQGSEA. This CDR3 is 15 amino acids long.

This clone was found once. The rearrangement uses TRBV3-1 (or the pseudogene TRBV3-2) and TRBJ1-5; D gene uncertain. Per germline, CDR1 LGHDT and CDR2 YNNKEL (reference sequence). Deletions cut 1 base from V and 6 bases from J, with 16 bases between. This CDR3 has 16 residues. CDR3 nucleotide sequence: TGTGCCAGCAGCCAAGGAGTCCCCCAAGCGGGTCAGCCCCAGCATTTT. Translation gives CASSQGVPQAGQPQHF.

The rearrangement links TRBV28 to TRBJ2-1, with 10 nucleotides matching TRBD2. V gave up 5 bases and J gave up 7 bases; unmatched junction bases: 8. This CDR3 has 15 amino acids. The germline V gene encodes CDR1 MDHEN and CDR2 SYDVKM. CDR3 sequence: CASSLSAGGPNEQFF. Here the CDR3 DNA reads TGTGCCAGCAGTCTCTCAGCGGGAGGGCCAAATGAGCAGTTCTTC.

V is TRBV6-5 and J is TRBJ1-5; D call uncertain. V lost 1 base, J lost 7 bases, and 14 bases lay in between. The germline V gene encodes CDR1 MNHEY and CDR2 SVGAGI. CDR3 length equals 15 residues. In nucleotides, the CDR3 is TGTGCCAGCAGTTACTATGGTGCGGTCCGCCAGCCCCAGCATTTT. Translation: CASSYYGAVRQPQHF.

This clone was seen only once. The chain couples TRBV29-1 to TRBJ1-2; D is perhaps TRBD1 (5 bases). CDR1 SQVTM and CDR2 ANQGSEA come from the germline V gene. Trimming removed 8 bases from V and 5 bases from J, with 9 bases in between. CDR3 length equals 10 residues. The CDR3 here is CSTGEYGYTF. The CDR3 DNA is TGCAGCACAGGAGAGTATGGCTACACCTTC.

The V gene is TRBV19, the J gene TRBJ2-6; maybe TRBD2 (5 bases). V was clipped by 4 bases and J by 0 bases, with 13 bases between them. The CDR3 contains 17 residues. CDR1 LNHDA and CDR2 SQIVND come from the germline V gene (reference sequence). CDR3 amino acids: CASSNQPRVSGANVLTF. The DNA of the CDR3 is TGTGCCAGTAGTAACCAACCGCGGGTCTCTGGGGCCAACGTCCTGACTTTC.

V and J are TRBV29-1 and TRBJ1-2, with D possibly being TRBD1 (5 bases). Germline V gene lookup returns CDR1 SQVTM and CDR2 ANQGSEA. Deletions cut 8 bases from V and 6 bases from J, with 13 bases between. CDR3 length: 11 amino acids. CDR3 nucleotides: TGCAGCTCGTATCAGGGAAATGGCTACACCTTC. Its protein product is CSSYQGNGYTF. Full variable domain (rest looked up from reference TRBV29-1 and TRBJ1-2): SAVISQKPSRDICQRGTSLTIQCQVDSQVTMMFWYRQQPGQSLTLIATANQGSEATYESGFVIDKFPISRPNLTFSTLTVSNMSPEDSSIYLCSSYQGNGYTFGSGTRLTVV.

The chain carries TRBV7-3 and TRBJ2-1, with 10 bases fitting TRBD1. Trimming removed 5 bases from V and 6 bases from J; junction bases left unmatched: 10. The length of the CDR3 is 16 residues. Germline V CDR1 and CDR2: SGHTA, FQGTGA. The DNA for the CDR3 is TGTGCCAGCAGCGGATTCGGACAGGGGGTCCCCAATGAGCAGTTCTTC. Encoded protein: CASSGFGQGVPNEQFF. Full variable domain (outside the CDR3, taken from reference TRBV7-3 and TRBJ2-1): GAGVSQTPSNKVTEKGKYVELRCDPISGHTALYWYRQSLGQGPEFLIYFQGTGAADDSGLPNDRFFAVRPEGSVSTLKIQRTERGDSAVYLCASSGFGQGVPNEQFFGPGTRLTVL.